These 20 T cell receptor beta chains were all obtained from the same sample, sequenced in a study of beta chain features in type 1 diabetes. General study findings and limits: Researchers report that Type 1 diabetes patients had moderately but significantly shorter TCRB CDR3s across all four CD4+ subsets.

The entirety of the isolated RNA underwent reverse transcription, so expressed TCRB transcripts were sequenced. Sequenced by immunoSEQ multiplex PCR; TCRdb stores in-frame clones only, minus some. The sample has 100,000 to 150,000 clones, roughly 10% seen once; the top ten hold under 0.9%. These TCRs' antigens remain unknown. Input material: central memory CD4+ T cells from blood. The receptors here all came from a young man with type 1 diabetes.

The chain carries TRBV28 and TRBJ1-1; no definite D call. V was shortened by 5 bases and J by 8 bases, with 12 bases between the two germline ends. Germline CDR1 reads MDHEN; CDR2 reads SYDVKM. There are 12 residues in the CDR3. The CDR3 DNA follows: TGTGCCAGCAGTAAGTTCACAGACGAAGCTTTCTTT. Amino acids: CASSKFTDEAFF.

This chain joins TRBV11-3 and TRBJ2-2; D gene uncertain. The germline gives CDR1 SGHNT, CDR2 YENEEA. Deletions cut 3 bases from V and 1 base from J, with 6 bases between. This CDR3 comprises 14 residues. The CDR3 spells CASSFGRNTGELFF. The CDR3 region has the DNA TGTGCCAGCAGCTTTGGCAGGAACACCGGGGAGCTGTTTTTT. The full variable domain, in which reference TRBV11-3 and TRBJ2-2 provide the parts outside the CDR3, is EAGVVQSPRYKIIEKKQPVAFWCNPISGHNTLYWYLQNLGQGPELLIRYENEEAVDDSQLPKDRFSAERLKGVDSTLKIQPAELGDSAVYLCASSFGRNTGELFFGEGSRLTVL.

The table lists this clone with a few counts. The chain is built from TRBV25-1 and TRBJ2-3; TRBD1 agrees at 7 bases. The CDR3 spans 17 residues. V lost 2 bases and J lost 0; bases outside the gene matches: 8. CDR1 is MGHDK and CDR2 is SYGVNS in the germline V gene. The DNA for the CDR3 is TGTGCCAGCAGTGAACCCCGACAGGGTTCTAGCACAGATACGCAGTATTTT. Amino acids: CASSEPRQGSSTDTQYF.

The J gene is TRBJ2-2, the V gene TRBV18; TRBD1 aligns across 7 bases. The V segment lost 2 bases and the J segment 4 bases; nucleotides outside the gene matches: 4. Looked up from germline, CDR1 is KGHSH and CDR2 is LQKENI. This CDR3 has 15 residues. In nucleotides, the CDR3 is TGTGCCAGCTCACCAACACAGGGGTTCACCGGGGAGCTGTTTTTT. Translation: CASSPTQGFTGELFF.

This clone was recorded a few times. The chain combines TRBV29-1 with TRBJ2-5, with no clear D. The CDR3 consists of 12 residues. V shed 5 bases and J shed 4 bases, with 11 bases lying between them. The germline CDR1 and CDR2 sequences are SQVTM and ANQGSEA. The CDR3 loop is CSVLENTETQYF. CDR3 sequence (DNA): TGCAGCGTTTTGGAGAATACAGAGACCCAGTACTTC.

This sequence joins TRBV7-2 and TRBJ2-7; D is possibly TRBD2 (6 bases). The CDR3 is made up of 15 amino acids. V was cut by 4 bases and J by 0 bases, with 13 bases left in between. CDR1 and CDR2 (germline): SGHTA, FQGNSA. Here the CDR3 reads CASSWRAASSYEQYF. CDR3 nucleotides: TGTGCCAGCAGCTGGAGGGCGGCCTCCTCCTACGAGCAGTACTTC.

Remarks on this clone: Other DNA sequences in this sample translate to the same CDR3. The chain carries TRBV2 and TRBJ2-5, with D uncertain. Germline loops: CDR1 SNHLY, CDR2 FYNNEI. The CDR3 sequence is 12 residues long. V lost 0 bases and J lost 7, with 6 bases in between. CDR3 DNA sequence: TGTGCCAGCAGTGAAGCCTCAGGGACCCAGTACTTC. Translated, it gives CASSEASGTQYF. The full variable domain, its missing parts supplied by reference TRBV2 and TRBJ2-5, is EPEVTQTPSHQVTQMGQEVILRCVPISNHLYFYWYRQILGQKVEFLVSFYNNEISEKSEIFDDQFSVERPDGSNFTLKIRSTKLEDSAMYFCASSEASGTQYFGPGTRLLVL.

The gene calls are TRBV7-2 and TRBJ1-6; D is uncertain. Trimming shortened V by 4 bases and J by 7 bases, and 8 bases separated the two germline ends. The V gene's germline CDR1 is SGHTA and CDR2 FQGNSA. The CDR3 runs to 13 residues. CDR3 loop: CASSSMTNSPLHF. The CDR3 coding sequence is TGTGCCAGCAGCTCTATGACAAATTCACCCCTCCACTTT.

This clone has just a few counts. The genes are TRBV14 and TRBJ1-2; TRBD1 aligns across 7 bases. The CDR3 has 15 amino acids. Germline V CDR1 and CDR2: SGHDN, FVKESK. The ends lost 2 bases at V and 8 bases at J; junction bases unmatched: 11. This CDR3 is CASSQFTGTAGGYTF. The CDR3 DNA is TGTGCCAGCAGCCAATTTACCGGGACAGCCGGGGGCTACACCTTC.

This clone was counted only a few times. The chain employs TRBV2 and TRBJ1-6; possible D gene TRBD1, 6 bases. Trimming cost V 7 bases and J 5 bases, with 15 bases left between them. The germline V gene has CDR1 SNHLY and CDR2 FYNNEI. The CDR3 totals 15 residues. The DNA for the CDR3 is TGTGCCAGCAAAAGAATACGACAGGATAATTCACCCCTCCACTTT. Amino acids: CASKRIRQDNSPLHF. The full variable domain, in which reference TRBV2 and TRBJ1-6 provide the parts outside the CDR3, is EPEVTQTPSHQVTQMGQEVILRCVPISNHLYFYWYRQILGQKVEFLVSFYNNEISEKSEIFDDQFSVERPDGSNFTLKIRSTKLEDSAMYFCASKRIRQDNSPLHFGNGTRLTVT.

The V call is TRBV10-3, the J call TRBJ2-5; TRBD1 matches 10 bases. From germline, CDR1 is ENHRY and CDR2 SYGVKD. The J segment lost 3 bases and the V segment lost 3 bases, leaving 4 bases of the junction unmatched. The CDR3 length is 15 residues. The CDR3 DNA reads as TGTGCCATCAGTGACTGGGACAGGGGCGAAGAGACCCAGTACTTC. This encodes CAISDWDRGEETQYF.

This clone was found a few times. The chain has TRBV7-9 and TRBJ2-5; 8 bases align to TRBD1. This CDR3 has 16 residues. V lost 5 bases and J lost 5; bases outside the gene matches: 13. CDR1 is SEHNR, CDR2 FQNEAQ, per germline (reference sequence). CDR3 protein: CASSLNGQGGAETQYF. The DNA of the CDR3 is TGTGCCAGCAGCCTTAATGGACAGGGTGGAGCGGAGACCCAGTACTTC.

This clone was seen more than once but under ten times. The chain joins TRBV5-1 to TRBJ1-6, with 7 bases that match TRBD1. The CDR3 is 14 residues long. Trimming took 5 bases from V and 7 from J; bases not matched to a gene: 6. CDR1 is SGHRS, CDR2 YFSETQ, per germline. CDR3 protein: CASRETGRNSPLHF. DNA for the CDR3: TGCGCCAGCAGGGAGACAGGGAGGAATTCACCCCTCCACTTT.

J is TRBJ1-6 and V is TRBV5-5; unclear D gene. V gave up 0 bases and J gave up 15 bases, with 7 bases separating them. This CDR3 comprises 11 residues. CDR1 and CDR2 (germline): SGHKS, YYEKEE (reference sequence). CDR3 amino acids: CASSLDGGLHF. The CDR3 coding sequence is TGTGCCAGCAGCTTGGACGGTGGCCTCCACTTT.

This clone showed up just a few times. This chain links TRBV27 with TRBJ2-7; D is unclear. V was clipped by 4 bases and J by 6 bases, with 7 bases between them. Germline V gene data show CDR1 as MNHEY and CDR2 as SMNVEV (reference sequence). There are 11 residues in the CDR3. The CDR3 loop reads CASSSHGEQYF. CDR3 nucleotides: TGTGCCAGCAGTTCCCACGGCGAGCAGTACTTC.

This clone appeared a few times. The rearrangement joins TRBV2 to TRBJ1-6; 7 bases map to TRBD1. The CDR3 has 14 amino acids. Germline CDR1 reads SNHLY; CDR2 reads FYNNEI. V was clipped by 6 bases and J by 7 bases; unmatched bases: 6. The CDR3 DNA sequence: TGTGCCAGCAGAGGGCCGGGACAGAATTCACCCCTCCACTTT. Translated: CASRGPGQNSPLHF. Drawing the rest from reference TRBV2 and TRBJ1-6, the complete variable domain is EPEVTQTPSHQVTQMGQEVILRCVPISNHLYFYWYRQILGQKVEFLVSFYNNEISEKSEIFDDQFSVERPDGSNFTLKIRSTKLEDSAMYFCASRGPGQNSPLHFGNGTRLTVT.

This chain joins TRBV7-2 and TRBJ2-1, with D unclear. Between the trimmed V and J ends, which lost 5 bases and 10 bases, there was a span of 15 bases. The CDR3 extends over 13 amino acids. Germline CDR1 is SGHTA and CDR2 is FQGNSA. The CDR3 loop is CASSALIGREQFF. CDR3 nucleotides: TGTGCCAGCAGCGCCTTGATAGGCAGGGAGCAGTTCTTC.

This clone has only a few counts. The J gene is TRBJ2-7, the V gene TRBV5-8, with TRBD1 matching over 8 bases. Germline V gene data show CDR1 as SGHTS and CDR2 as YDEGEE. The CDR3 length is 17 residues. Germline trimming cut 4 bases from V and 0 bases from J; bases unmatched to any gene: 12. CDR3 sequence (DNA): TGTGCCAGCAGCAAACTACTGCGACAGGGGACCTCCTACGAGCAGTACTTC. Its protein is CASSKLLRQGTSYEQYF.

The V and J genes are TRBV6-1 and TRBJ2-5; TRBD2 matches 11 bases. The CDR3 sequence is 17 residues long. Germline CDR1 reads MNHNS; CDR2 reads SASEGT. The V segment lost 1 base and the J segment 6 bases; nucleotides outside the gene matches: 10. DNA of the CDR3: TGTGCCAGCAGTGAAGTGGTAGCGGGGGGGACTAAGAAGACCCAGTACTTC. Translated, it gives CASSEVVAGGTKKTQYF.

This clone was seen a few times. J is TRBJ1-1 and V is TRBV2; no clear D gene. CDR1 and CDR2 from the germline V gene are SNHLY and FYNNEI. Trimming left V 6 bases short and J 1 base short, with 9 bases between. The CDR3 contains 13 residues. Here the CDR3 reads CASRRGQNTEAFF. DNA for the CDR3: TGTGCCAGCAGGAGAGGCCAGAACACTGAAGCTTTCTTT.